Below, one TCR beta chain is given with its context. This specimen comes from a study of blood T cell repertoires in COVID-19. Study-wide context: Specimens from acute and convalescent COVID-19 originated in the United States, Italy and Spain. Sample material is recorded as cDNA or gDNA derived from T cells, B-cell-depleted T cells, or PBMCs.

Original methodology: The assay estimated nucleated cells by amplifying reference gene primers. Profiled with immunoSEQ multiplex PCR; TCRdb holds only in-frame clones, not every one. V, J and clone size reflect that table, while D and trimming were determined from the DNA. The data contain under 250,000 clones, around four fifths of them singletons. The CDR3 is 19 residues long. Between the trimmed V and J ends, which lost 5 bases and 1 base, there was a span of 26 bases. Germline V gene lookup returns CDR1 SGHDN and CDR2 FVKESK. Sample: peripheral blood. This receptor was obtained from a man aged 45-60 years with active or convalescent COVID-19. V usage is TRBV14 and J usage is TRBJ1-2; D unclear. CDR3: CASSSNLPWPGGFNYGYTF. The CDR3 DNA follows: TGTGCCAGCAGCTCCAATCTCCCGTGGCCGGGAGGGTTTAACTATGGCTACACCTTC. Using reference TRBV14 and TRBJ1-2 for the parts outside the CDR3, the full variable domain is EAGVTQFPSHSVIEKGQTVTLRCDPISGHDNLYWYRRVMGKEIKFLLHFVKESKQDESGMPNNRFLAERTGGTYSTLKVQPAELEDSGVYFCASSSNLPWPGGFNYGYTFGSGTRLTVV.